These 20 T cell receptor beta chains were sequenced from one sample in a study of blood T cell repertoires in COVID-19. The repertoire was sequenced with immunoSEQ multiplex PCR; TCRdb's copy has only in-frame clones and lacks some. The sample yields tens of thousands of clones, 86% seen once. Source material: peripheral blood. These TCRs come from an elderly woman with acute or convalescent COVID-19.

The chain has TRBV6-2 or TRBV6-3 and TRBJ2-1; D is uncertain. The V end was cut by 2 bases, the J end by 7 bases, with 12 bases between. The CDR3 contains 14 residues. The germline V gene encodes CDR1 MNHEY and CDR2 SVGEGT. The chain's CDR3 is CASSYLPTENEQFF. CDR3 nucleotides: TGTGCCAGCAGTTACCTACCGACTGAAAATGAGCAGTTCTTC.

This rearrangement joins TRBV7-9 to TRBJ1-4, with 7 bases aligning to TRBD1. Unmatched junction bases numbered 8, after V lost 1 base and J lost 0 bases. Germline-derived CDR1 and CDR2 are SEHNR and FQNEAQ (reference sequence). The CDR3 sequence is 18 residues long. The CDR3 sequence is CASSLGWTGVATNEKLFF. CDR3 DNA sequence: TGTGCCAGCAGCTTAGGGTGGACAGGAGTTGCAACTAATGAAAAACTGTTTTTT.

The chain has TRBV7-8 and TRBJ2-3; D gene ambiguous. Germline V CDR1 and CDR2: SGHVS, FQNEAQ. Trimming took 4 bases from V and 0 from J, leaving 17 bases between them. The CDR3 has 17 residues. CDR3 amino acids: CASSSLSTGVSTDTQYF. The CDR3 DNA reads TGTGCCAGCAGCTCCCTAAGCACTGGAGTCAGCACAGATACGCAGTATTTT.

This clone appeared a few times. The V call is TRBV27, the J call TRBJ2-7, with 10 bases identical to TRBD2. CDR3 size: 15 residues. Germline V lookup: CDR1 MNHEY, CDR2 SMNVEV (reference sequence). J lost 3 bases, V lost 5 bases, and 7 bases had no gene match. This CDR3 reads CASSEGTSGNYEQYF. The CDR3 DNA sequence: TGTGCCAGCAGTGAAGGCACTAGCGGGAACTACGAGCAGTACTTC.

This chain links TRBV20-1 with TRBJ2-1; D possibly corresponds to TRBD2 (5 bases). The CDR3 runs to 11 residues. CDR1 is DFQATT and CDR2 is SNEGSKA in the germline V gene (reference sequence). V was trimmed by 3 bases and J by 8 bases, leaving 8 bases between them. DNA of the CDR3: TGCAGTGCTAGTCTAGCTGATGAGCAGTTCTTC. This gives the protein CSASLADEQFF.

This chain connects TRBV9 to TRBJ2-1; possible D gene TRBD1, 6 bases. CDR3 length: 16 amino acids. Germline-derived CDR1 and CDR2 are SGDLS and YYNGEE. V lost 0 bases, J lost 5 bases, and 15 bases lay in between. CDR3 amino acids: CASSVASGQTDNEQFF. The CDR3 coding sequence is TGTGCCAGCAGCGTAGCCTCGGGACAAACCGACAATGAGCAGTTCTTC.

The chain has TRBV6-4 and TRBJ2-3; 8 bases are shared with TRBD1. This CDR3 contains 14 residues. V shed 6 bases, J shed 3 bases, and the junction held 5 bases outside the gene matches. The germline gives CDR1 MRHNA, CDR2 SNTAGT. The CDR3 region has the DNA TGTGCCAGCAGCCGGGACAGGAGTACAGATACGCAGTATTTT. Translation gives CASSRDRSTDTQYF.

The sample holds one count of this clone. Other DNA sequences in this sample translate to the same CDR3. The chain combines TRBV7-9 with TRBJ1-1; TRBD1 might be the D (5 bases). The CDR3 runs 13 residues. From germline, CDR1 is SEHNR and CDR2 FQNEAQ (reference sequence). Deletions cut 3 bases from V and 1 base from J, with 6 bases between. CDR3 amino acids: CASSFTGNTEAFF. The CDR3, as DNA: TGTGCCAGCAGCTTCACAGGGAACACTGAAGCTTTCTTT.

V gene TRBV25-1 combines with J gene TRBJ1-4; unclear D gene. V lost 6 bases to trimming and J lost 8 bases, with 25 bases between them. This CDR3 has 17 amino acids. CDR1 and CDR2 from the germline V gene are MGHDK and SYGVNS. The CDR3 spells CASSVRHSTVDIEKLFF. CDR3 sequence (DNA): TGTGCCAGCAGCGTAAGACATTCGACGGTCGATATAGAAAAACTGTTTTTT.

The chain uses TRBV7-3 and TRBJ2-5; D may be TRBD2 (5 bases). The germline gives CDR1 SGHTA, CDR2 FQGTGA. Trimming removed 1 base from V and 5 bases from J, with 8 bases in between. The length of the CDR3 is 13 residues. The CDR3: CASSLNGGETQYF. In DNA, the CDR3 is TGTGCCAGCAGCTTAAATGGCGGGGAGACCCAGTACTTC.

V and J are TRBV18 and TRBJ1-1; D unresolved. V dropped 8 bases and J dropped 3 bases, with 13 bases sitting between them. This CDR3 comprises 13 residues. Germline CDR1 reads KGHSH; CDR2 reads LQKENI. The CDR3 loop is CASVEVWDTEAFF. CDR3 in DNA: TGTGCCAGCGTCGAGGTATGGGACACTGAAGCTTTCTTT.

The chain joins TRBV7-2 to TRBJ1-4, with TRBD1 identical over 8 bases. Germline CDR1 reads SGHTA; CDR2 reads FQGNSA. The CDR3 length is 15 residues. Germline trimming cut 1 base from V and 7 bases from J; bases unmatched to any gene: 5. CDR3 sequence: CASSLVRTGSEKLFF. The DNA for the CDR3 is TGTGCCAGCAGCTTAGTAAGGACAGGGAGTGAAAAACTGTTTTTT.

This sequence joins TRBV9 and TRBJ2-2, with 9 bases matching TRBD2. Germline V lookup: CDR1 SGDLS, CDR2 YYNGEE. The CDR3 spans 15 residues. The trim removed 0 bases at V and 6 bases at J, leaving 3 bases unmatched. CDR3 sequence reads: CASSVAAGGSGELFF. CDR3 sequence (DNA): TGTGCCAGCAGCGTAGCTGCGGGGGGGTCCGGGGAGCTGTTTTTT.

V and J are TRBV6-5 and TRBJ1-5; D is unclear. Germline CDR1 reads MNHEY; CDR2 reads SVGAGI. CDR3 length: 12 amino acids. Trimming shortened V by 4 bases and J by 7 bases, and 8 bases separated the two germline ends. DNA of the CDR3: TGTGCCAGCAGTTCGGGAGGGCAGCCCCAGCATTTT. Translating gives CASSSGGQPQHF.

This clone has a handful of counts. This chain uses TRBV19 with TRBJ1-2, with 11 bases that match TRBD1. J gave up 7 bases and V 6 bases, and 7 bases lay outside the gene matches. The germline gives CDR1 LNHDA, CDR2 SQIVND (reference sequence). CDR3 length: 14 residues. CDR3 residues: CASSGTGGVVGYTF. Here the CDR3 DNA reads TGTGCCAGTAGCGGGACAGGGGGTGTTGTTGGCTACACCTTC.

V is TRBV2 and J is TRBJ1-1; 9 bases match TRBD1. The trim removed 6 bases at V and 0 bases at J, leaving 5 bases unmatched. The length of the CDR3 is 15 residues. CDR1 SNHLY and CDR2 FYNNEI come from the germline V gene. DNA for the CDR3: TGTGCCAGCAGGGAACAGGGGGCGGTGAACACTGAAGCTTTCTTT. Translation: CASREQGAVNTEAFF.

The CDR3 DNA is TGTGCCAGTAAGGAGGGGCTCTATAATTCACCCCTCCACTTT. It translates to CASKEGLYNSPLHF. This chain connects TRBV19 to TRBJ1-6, with D possibly TRBD1 on 5 matching bases. Germline V gene lookup returns CDR1 LNHDA and CDR2 SQIVND (reference sequence). This CDR3 comprises 14 residues. Trimming cost V 7 bases and J 3 bases, with 10 bases left between them.

This clone was found once. The chain uses TRBV6-2 or TRBV6-3 and TRBJ2-3; 9 bases match TRBD2. Trimming removed 0 bases from V and 6 bases from J; junction bases left unmatched: 7. Germline loops: CDR1 MNHEY, CDR2 SVGEGT. There are 16 residues in the CDR3. Here the CDR3 DNA reads TGTGCCAGCAGTTACTCTCGACTAGCGGAATACGATACGCAGTATTTT. This encodes CASSYSRLAEYDTQYF.

The chain joins TRBV6-5 to TRBJ1-2, with D perhaps matching TRBD1 (5 bases). Germline V gene lookup returns CDR1 MNHEY and CDR2 SVGAGI. Trimming pared 3 bases from V and 4 bases from J, leaving 12 bases between. The CDR3 extends over 14 amino acids. CDR3 sequence reads: CASSYSRAAYGYTF. The CDR3, as DNA: TGTGCCAGCAGTTATAGCAGGGCTGCCTATGGCTACACCTTC.

V and J are TRBV7-3 and TRBJ1-6; 8 bases fit TRBD1. In germline, CDR1 is SGHTA, CDR2 FQGTGA. V lost 5 bases, J lost 6 bases, and 6 bases stayed unmatched. This CDR3 spans 15 amino acids. The CDR3 nucleotides are TGTGCCAGCAGCCTCGGGCAGGGGGCTAATTCACCCCTCCACTTT. Its protein product is CASSLGQGANSPLHF. Full variable domain (rest looked up from reference TRBV7-3 and TRBJ1-6): GAGVSQTPSNKVTEKGKYVELRCDPISGHTALYWYRQSLGQGPEFLIYFQGTGAADDSGLPNDRFFAVRPEGSVSTLKIQRTERGDSAVYLCASSLGQGANSPLHFGNGTRLTVT.